A selection of T cell receptor beta chains follows, all from one sample in a study of T cells after yellow fever vaccination. One entry per CDR3 protein, called by TCRdb with MiXCR from the 5' RACE reads. The table shows tens of thousands of distinct CDR3 sequences, with 7% to 8.5% occurring only once. Sequencing used CD8+ T cells sorted from PBMCs, obtained about 2 weeks after the first yellow fever vaccination. These receptor sequences come from a man aged 18 to 30 who received the YFV17D yellow fever vaccine. Each CDR3 is given with its conserved first and last residue. A D gene is named only where the DNA matches it firmly. The listing skips clone size in some rows; elsewhere it reads once, few, many or a size class.

clone size	D gene	J gene	V gene	CDR3 DNA	CDR3 protein
many	TRBD1	TRBJ1-3	TRBV10-3	TGTGCCATCACTCCCGACAGGGGAGGCTCTGGAAACACCATATATTTT	CAITPDRGGSGNTIYF
many	TRBD2	TRBJ2-5	TRBV12-3/TRBV12-4	TGTGCCAGCAGTCCTTTAGCGGGGGGGCCGACGGAGACCCAGTACTTC	CASSPLAGGPTETQYF
many	.	TRBJ1-2	TRBV12-3/TRBV12-4	TGTGCCAGCAACAAACAGGGTTTCTATGGCTACACCTTC	CASNKQGFYGYTF
many	TRBD2	TRBJ2-7	TRBV4-3	TGCGCCAGCAGCCATGACCCCGGGACTAGCATCTACGAGCAGTACTTC	CASSHDPGTSIYEQYF
many	.	TRBJ2-7	TRBV6-5	TGTGCCACCGACAGTCACCACGAGCAGTACTTC	CATDSHHEQYF
many	.	TRBJ1-4	TRBV7-9	TGTGCCAGCAGCTCTACCCGGGGAGTACGAAATGAAAAACTGTTTTTT	CASSSTRGVRNEKLFF
many	TRBD1	TRBJ2-6	TRBV6-5	TGTGCCAGCAGTTACGGGACAGGGGCCGGGGCCAACGTCCTGACTTTC	CASSYGTGAGANVLTF
many	.	TRBJ1-2	TRBV6-6	TGTGCCATCTCAGTAACAGGTGTTGGAAGCTACACCTTC	CAISVTGVGSYTF
many	TRBD1	TRBJ2-3	TRBV15	TGTGCCACCAGGGGGACAGGTTCTTTCCCAGATACGCAGTATTTT	CATRGTGSFPDTQYF
many	.	TRBJ1-1	TRBV27	TGTGCCAGCGCCCTCGTGGGGGCGACTGAAGCTTTCTTT	CASALVGATEAFF
many	TRBD1	TRBJ2-3	TRBV4-3	TGCGCCAGCAGCCAAGATCTAGGACAGGGATCAGATACGCAGTATTTT	CASSQDLGQGSDTQYF
many	.	TRBJ2-3	TRBV20-1	TGCAGTGCTAGAGACAGAGGGGGGAAGACAGATACGCAGTATTTT	CSARDRGGKTDTQYF
few	TRBD1	TRBJ1-2	TRBV5-5	TGTGCCAGCAGATCGGACAGGGTGCATGGCTACACCTTC	CASRSDRVHGYTF
few	TRBD2	TRBJ2-2	TRBV7-3	TGTGCCAGCAGCAGGACTAGCGGGGGGGCCCCCGGGGAGCTGTTTTTT	CASSRTSGGAPGELFF
many	TRBD2	TRBJ2-3	TRBV12-3/TRBV12-4	TGTGCCAGCAGTTTTGGCGCGGGGGGCCACACAGATACGCAGTATTTT	CASSFGAGGHTDTQYF
few	TRBD1	TRBJ1-2	TRBV2	TGTGCCAGCAGCGCGACGACGAGACAGGGCTTCCGTGGCTACACCTTC	CASSATTRQGFRGYTF
many	TRBD1	TRBJ1-1	TRBV6-1	TGTGCCAGCAGTGAAGCCCCCACAGGGGGCACTGAAGCTTTCTTT	CASSEAPTGGTEAFF
.	.	TRBJ1-1	TRBV5-6	TGTGCCAGCAGTTGGCGGGAGCACACTGAAGCTTTCTTT	CASSWREHTEAFF
many	.	TRBJ2-7	TRBV20-1	TGCAGTGGGCAGCCCGAAAGCTCCTACGAGCAGTACTTC	CSGQPESSYEQYF
many	.	TRBJ2-5	TRBV7-6	TGTGCCAGCAGCTTAAGGGACCGTCAAGAGACCCAGTACTTC	CASSLRDRQETQYF
many	.	TRBJ2-7	TRBV7-9	TGTGCCAGCAGCCTCAGTCAGGCCACTCCCTACGAGCAGTACTTC	CASSLSQATPYEQYF
many	.	TRBJ1-4	TRBV6-5	TGTGCCAGCAGTTACTCGGGGGGCGCGAACGAAAAACTGTTTTTT	CASSYSGGANEKLFF
many	.	TRBJ2-1	TRBV2	TGTGCCAGCAGGGAGGACAGCTACAATGAGCAGTTCTTC	CASREDSYNEQFF
few	.	TRBJ2-1	TRBV6-2/TRBV6-3	TGTGCCAGCAGCCCCCACGTTTTAAGGGGAAGGGCCTACAATGAGCAGTTCTTC	CASSPHVLRGRAYNEQFF
many	TRBD1	TRBJ2-1	TRBV19	TGTGCCAGTACCCGAGGGGGGACAGGTCTGTACAATGAGCAGTTCTTC	CASTRGGTGLYNEQFF
few	.	TRBJ2-1	TRBV28	TGTGCCAGCAGTCCGTGGGGGGACAATGAGCAGTTCTTC	CASSPWGDNEQFF
many	.	TRBJ1-1	TRBV29-1	TGCAGCACCTCGGGTGGGGGGACACTTGTCGGACCTGAAGCTTTCTTT	CSTSGGGTLVGPEAFF
.	.	TRBJ2-3	TRBV9	TGTGCCAGCAGCGTTGTGGGGGCAGATACGCAGTATTTT	CASSVVGADTQYF
many	.	TRBJ2-7	TRBV27	TGTGCCAGCAGCCCCCTCTCAGCCTCCTACGAGCAGTACTTC	CASSPLSASYEQYF
many	.	TRBJ2-3	TRBV5-6	TGTGCCAGCAGCTTGCGGGGTACGGGGATACTTGGAGAGGCTTTT	CASSLRGTGILGEAF
many	TRBD1	TRBJ2-3	TRBV6-4	TGTGCCAGCAGTGAGAAAAGGACAGGGCCAGATACGCAGTATTTT	CASSEKRTGPDTQYF
many	.	TRBJ2-2	TRBV5-1	TGCGCCAGCAGCCCACAGGGTTCCGGGGAGCTGTTTTTT	CASSPQGSGELFF
many	.	TRBJ2-1	TRBV7-3	TGTGCCAGCAGCTTTTCTGGGTTCTCCTACAATGAGCAGTTCTTC	CASSFSGFSYNEQFF
many	TRBD2	TRBJ2-1	TRBV7-3	TGTGCCAGCACGGCGGGGGGCTCCTACAATGAGCAGTTCTTC	CASTAGGSYNEQFF
many	.	TRBJ1-6	TRBV7-9	TGTGCCAGCAGCGGGGGAACGGGTCTCTATTCACCCCTCCACTTT	CASSGGTGLYSPLHF
many	TRBD1	TRBJ2-5	TRBV11-2	TGTGCCAGCAGCCCAACGGGACAGGGAGGGGAGGAGACCCAGTACTTC	CASSPTGQGGEETQYF
many	.	TRBJ2-7	TRBV4-3	TGCGCCAGCAGCCAAGGAGGCTCCGAGCAGTACTTC	CASSQGGSEQYF
many	.	TRBJ2-1	TRBV5-1	TGCGCCAGCAGCTTGGCGGAATTTTCCTACAATGAGCAGTTCTTC	CASSLAEFSYNEQFF
many	.	TRBJ1-1	TRBV4-3	TGCGCCAGCAGCCGAAGTAACATCTTGTCCGCCCGGGGGGGGAACACTGAAGCTTTCTTT	CASSRSNILSARGGNTEAFF
many	.	TRBJ2-3	TRBV9	TGTGCCAGCAGCGTAGTGGGGGACACAGATACGCAGTATTTT	CASSVVGDTDTQYF
many	.	TRBJ2-3	TRBV5-6	TGTGCCAGCAGCTCTGCGGGCCGCACAGATACGCAGTATTTT	CASSSAGRTDTQYF
many	.	TRBJ1-2	TRBV29-1	TGCAGCGTTGAGTTTTCGACCAGGAACTATGGCTACACCTTC	CSVEFSTRNYGYTF
many	TRBD1	TRBJ1-6	TRBV6-5	TGTGCCAGCAGCCGGGACAGTCCCTATAATTCACCCCTCCACTTT	CASSRDSPYNSPLHF
many	.	TRBJ1-1	TRBV20-1	TGCAGTGCACCCCGGGAGGGGATGAACACTGAAGCTTTCTTT	CSAPREGMNTEAFF
many	TRBD1	TRBJ1-5	TRBV6-5	TGTGCCAGCAGTACCTCGACAGGGGGTGGTCAGCCCCAGCATTTT	CASSTSTGGGQPQHF